Presented here are 30 T cell receptor beta chains from one specimen sequenced in a study of blood T cell repertoires in COVID-19. Method: immunoSEQ multiplex PCR; TCRdb's copy keeps in-frame clones and lacks some. The repertoire holds 110,000 or so clones, with about 75% as singletons. The sequencing sample was made of peripheral blood. Source of these receptors: a woman in her 70s with acute or convalescent COVID-19.

Points on this clone: One base separates it from a far larger clone, so it is likely a read error. In the same sample, other DNA sequences code for this CDR3. This CDR3 reads CARLSGGGGRGGEQYF. CDR3 nucleotide sequence: TGCGCCCGTTTGAGCGGTGGGGGGGGCCGGGGGGGGGAGCAGTACTTC. The chain recombines TRBV5-1 with TRBJ2-7; the match to TRBD2 covers 8 bases. The germline gives CDR1 SGHRS, CDR2 YFSETQ. Trimming at V came to 10 bases and at J to 7 bases, leaving 22 bases not matched to a gene. This CDR3 has 16 amino acids.

The J gene is TRBJ2-1, the V gene TRBV3-1 (or the pseudogene TRBV3-2); 13 bases are shared with TRBD2. Trimming took 4 bases from V and 0 from J; bases not matched to a gene: 12. This CDR3 region has 20 residues. Germline V CDR1 and CDR2: LGHDT, YNNKEL (reference sequence). CDR3: CASSRLRTSGGPSSYNEQFF. In DNA, the CDR3 is TGTGCCAGCAGCCGTCTGAGGACTAGCGGGGGCCCGAGCTCCTACAATGAGCAGTTCTTC.

The genes are TRBV20-1 and TRBJ1-1; a weak D match, TRBD1 (5 bases). Germline V gene sequence: CDR1 DFQATT, CDR2 SNEGSKA (reference sequence). CDR3 length equals 14 residues. The V gene lost 3 bases and the J gene lost 7 bases, with 18 bases spanning the gap. The DNA for the CDR3 is TGCAGTGCTAGTGGTAAACAGGTGTACGGTGAAGCTTTCTTT. This translates into CSASGKQVYGEAFF.

In this sample, this clone turned up once. This rearrangement joins TRBV5-6 to TRBJ1-2; maybe TRBD1 (5 bases). Trimming pared 1 base from V and 5 bases from J, leaving 18 bases between. Germline V gives CDR1 SGHDT, CDR2 YYEEEE. CDR3 length: 16 amino acids. The CDR3 reads CASSLQGSLGGYGYTF. CDR3 nucleotide sequence: TGTGCCAGCAGCTTGCAGGGCTCACTCGGAGGGTATGGCTACACCTTC.

The rearrangement joins TRBV5-5 to TRBJ1-5; 8 nucleotides agree with TRBD1. This CDR3 spans 14 amino acids. CDR1 is SGHKS and CDR2 is YYEKEE in the germline V gene (reference sequence). Trimming removed 3 bases from V and 4 bases from J; junction bases left unmatched: 3. The DNA of the CDR3 is TGTGCCAGCAGCTGGGACAGGCGGAATCAGCCCCAGCATTTT. This encodes CASSWDRRNQPQHF.

The chain has TRBV29-1 and TRBJ1-1; D is unclear. Per the germline V gene, CDR1 is SQVTM and CDR2 is ANQGSEA. Trimming took off 3 bases at V and 8 bases at J, with 10 bases between the two ends. CDR3 length equals 11 residues. The chain's CDR3 is CSVEREIEAFF. In DNA, the CDR3 is TGCAGCGTTGAGAGGGAAATAGAAGCTTTCTTT.

This chain links TRBV6-5 with TRBJ2-7, with TRBD1 as a possible D gene (5 bases). CDR3 length equals 13 residues. Germline V gives CDR1 MNHEY, CDR2 SVGAGI. The V end lost 6 bases, the J end lost 2 bases, and 11 bases lay between the germline ends. The CDR3 nucleotides read TGTGCCAGCAGGGGGCGCATTGCCTACGAGCAGTACTTC. This encodes CASRGRIAYEQYF.

V and J are TRBV30 and TRBJ2-7; a weak D match, TRBD1 (6 bases). Germline V gene data show CDR1 as GTSNPN and CDR2 as SVGIG (reference sequence). Trimming removed 2 bases from V and 7 bases from J, with 9 bases in between. The CDR3 runs to 11 residues. The CDR3 DNA is TGTGCCTGGAGTACAGGGAGAGAGCAGTACTTC. This codes for CAWSTGREQYF.

The V gene is TRBV6-5, the J gene TRBJ2-7; tentative D call: TRBD2 (6 bases). This CDR3 comprises 13 residues. V dropped 7 bases and J dropped 2 bases, with 12 bases sitting between them. Germline loops: CDR1 MNHEY, CDR2 SVGAGI. The DNA of the CDR3 is TGTGCCAGCACGTCCGGGGGAGCCTACGAGCAGTACTTC. It is translated as CASTSGGAYEQYF.

The J gene is TRBJ2-5, the V gene TRBV11-3, with TRBD1 identical over 8 bases. From germline, CDR1 is SGHNT and CDR2 YENEEA. With V trimmed by 1 base and J by 5 bases, 12 bases remained unmatched. The CDR3 is 17 residues long. For the CDR3, the DNA is TGTGCCAGCAGCTTAGGGGGACAGGCCCCCGCTGGGGAGACCCAGTACTTC. Translating gives CASSLGGQAPAGETQYF.

This clone was observed a few times. The V and J genes are TRBV19 and TRBJ2-1, with TRBD2 matching 7 bases. The CDR3 consists of 15 residues. V lost 4 bases, J lost 8 bases, and 11 bases stayed unmatched. Germline V gene lookup returns CDR1 LNHDA and CDR2 SQIVND (reference sequence). The chain's CDR3 is CASSTPLQGGDEQFF. CDR3 in DNA: TGTGCCAGTAGTACCCCCCTCCAGGGAGGGGATGAGCAGTTCTTC.

The chain links TRBV9 to TRBJ1-1; D gene ambiguous. This CDR3 contains 16 residues. From germline, CDR1 is SGDLS and CDR2 YYNGEE. Trimming pared 4 bases from V and 2 bases from J, leaving 18 bases between. In DNA form, the CDR3 reads TGTGCCAGCAGCCCGGGGTCCTCCCTGAGAAACACTGAAGCTTTCTTT. As protein: CASSPGSSLRNTEAFF. Filled out from reference TRBV9 and TRBJ1-1, the complete variable domain reads DSGVTQTPKHLITATGQRVTLRCSPRSGDLSVYWYQQSLDQGLQFLIQYYNGEERAKGNILERFSAQQFPDLHSELNLSSLELGDSALYFCASSPGSSLRNTEAFFGQGTRLTVV.

This rearrangement joins TRBV12-5 to TRBJ2-6; no reliable D call. Germline CDR1 LGHNT, CDR2 FRNRAP. V was clipped by 7 bases and J by 4 bases, with 8 bases between them. This CDR3 comprises 13 residues. The CDR3 DNA is TGTGCTAGTGCCCCTCCCGGGGCCAACGTCCTGACTTTC. Protein product: CASAPPGANVLTF.

The chain is built from TRBV6-6 and TRBJ1-1; 8 nucleotides match TRBD1. The germline V gene has CDR1 MNHNY and CDR2 SVGAGI (reference sequence). This CDR3 region has 15 residues. J gave up 4 bases and V 2 bases, and 6 bases lay outside the gene matches. The DNA of the CDR3 is TGTGCCAGCAGTTACGCCCCTACAGGGGGCACTGAAGCTTTCTTT. Translated, it gives CASSYAPTGGTEAFF.

The chain joins TRBV19 to TRBJ2-3, with 9 bases matching TRBD2. Trimming cost V 4 bases and J 7 bases; bases outside gene matches: 6. This CDR3 is 14 amino acids long. CDR1 LNHDA and CDR2 SQIVND come from the germline V gene (reference sequence). CDR3 DNA sequence: TGTGCCAGTAGTACTAGCGGGGAGGGGAATACGCAGTATTTT. Translating it yields CASSTSGEGNTQYF.

The chain joins TRBV30 to TRBJ1-5; maybe TRBD1 (6 bases). This CDR3 has 14 amino acids. Deletions cut 5 bases from V and 4 bases from J, with 15 bases between. Germline assignment: CDR1 GTSNPN and CDR2 SVGIG (reference sequence). CDR3 residues: CAWCDGTKNQPQHF. As DNA, the CDR3 is TGTGCCTGGTGCGACGGGACAAAGAATCAGCCCCAGCATTTT.

The CDR3 reads CASSQVGTSGGVNEQFF. DNA for the CDR3: TGTGCCAGCAGCCAAGTAGGGACTAGCGGGGGGGTCAATGAGCAGTTCTTC. V gene TRBV4-2 combines with J gene TRBJ2-1, with TRBD2 identical over 16 bases. CDR1 LGHNA and CDR2 YNFKEQ come from the germline V gene. The CDR3 has 17 residues. The J segment lost 6 bases and the V segment lost 1 base, leaving 3 bases of the junction unmatched.

The CDR3 spells CASSVDRAPVNTEAFF. The CDR3 region has the DNA TGTGCCAGTAGTGTTGACAGGGCCCCAGTGAACACTGAAGCTTTCTTT. The chain is built from TRBV19 and TRBJ1-1, with TRBD1 identical over 7 bases. V trimming: 5 bases; J trimming: 0 bases; junction bases outside the gene matches: 9. CDR1 is LNHDA, CDR2 SQIVND, per germline (reference sequence). The CDR3 covers 16 residues.

The chain carries TRBV5-1 and TRBJ2-1, with D perhaps TRBD2 (7 bases). CDR3 length: 14 residues. The ends were cut back, 6 bases at V and 7 bases at J, with 17 bases in the middle. Germline CDR1 reads SGHRS; CDR2 reads YFSETQ. In DNA form, the CDR3 reads TGCGCCAGCACCCTGGACGGGGGGCTAAATGAGCAGTTCTTC. Protein sequence: CASTLDGGLNEQFF.

This sequence joins TRBV2 and TRBJ1-2, with TRBD1 identical over 8 bases. The CDR3 spans 11 residues. The J segment lost 10 bases and the V segment lost 4 bases, leaving 2 bases of the junction unmatched. Germline-derived CDR1 and CDR2 are SNHLY and FYNNEI. The CDR3 DNA is TGTGCCAGCAGTGGGGACAGGTTCTACACCTTC. Encoded protein: CASSGDRFYTF.

The gene calls are TRBV9 and TRBJ1-5, with D maybe TRBD1 (5 bases). The CDR3 has 16 amino acids. Germline V lookup: CDR1 SGDLS, CDR2 YYNGEE. V was shortened by 4 bases and J by 4 bases, with 18 bases between the two germline ends. Here the CDR3 DNA reads TGTGCCAGCAGCCCCGACCCCGCAGGGATTAATCAGCCCCAGCATTTT. Translating it yields CASSPDPAGINQPQHF. Based on the CDR3 plus reference TRBV9 and TRBJ1-5, the full variable domain is DSGVTQTPKHLITATGQRVTLRCSPRSGDLSVYWYQQSLDQGLQFLIQYYNGEERAKGNILERFSAQQFPDLHSELNLSSLELGDSALYFCASSPDPAGINQPQHFGDGTRLSIL.

This chain connects TRBV20-1 to TRBJ1-2, with TRBD1 matching 9 bases. Germline loops: CDR1 DFQATT, CDR2 SNEGSKA (reference sequence). The CDR3 is made up of 14 amino acids. Trimming removed 3 bases from V and 3 bases from J; junction bases left unmatched: 5. CDR3: CSASGQGLDYGYTF. CDR3 nucleotides: TGCAGTGCTAGTGGACAGGGGCTGGACTATGGCTACACCTTC.

The V call is TRBV3-1 (or the pseudogene TRBV3-2), the J call TRBJ1-1; TRBD1 aligns across 7 bases. Germline assignment: CDR1 LGHDT and CDR2 YNNKEL (reference sequence). The trim removed 7 bases at V and 0 bases at J, leaving 8 bases unmatched. The CDR3 length is 15 residues. The CDR3 region is CASTLQGIMNTEAFF. In DNA, the CDR3 is TGTGCCAGCACCCTACAGGGGATCATGAACACTGAAGCTTTCTTT.

The chain employs TRBV19 and TRBJ1-1, with 9 bases lining up with TRBD1. This CDR3 comprises 14 residues. Germline CDR1 is LNHDA and CDR2 is SQIVND (reference sequence). Trimming at V came to 6 bases and at J to 1 base, leaving 3 bases not matched to a gene. CDR3 region: CASSTGGRNTEAFF. For the CDR3, the DNA is TGTGCCAGTAGCACAGGGGGCCGGAACACTGAAGCTTTCTTT.

The rearrangement joins TRBV6-5 to TRBJ1-2; 10 positions agree with TRBD1. The CDR3 is 15 amino acids. Germline V lookup: CDR1 MNHEY, CDR2 SVGAGI. The junction had 10 bases not matched to a gene; V was cut back by 5 bases and J by 7 bases. The DNA of the CDR3 is TGTGCCAGCAGTACTCAGACAGGGGGCAAACCTGGCTACACCTTC. Its translation is CASSTQTGGKPGYTF.

This chain joins TRBV19 and TRBJ2-6, with 7 bases lining up with TRBD1. The junction had 6 bases not matched to a gene; V was cut back by 5 bases and J by 2 bases. The CDR3 sequence is 16 residues long. Germline CDR1 reads LNHDA; CDR2 reads SQIVND (reference sequence). The CDR3 DNA sequence: TGTGCCAGTAGTCTCCACAGGGGTCCTGGGGCCAACGTCCTGACTTTC. Translated: CASSLHRGPGANVLTF.

This clone was counted once. The rearrangement joins TRBV6-6 to TRBJ2-7; D perhaps matches TRBD1 (6 bases). This CDR3 spans 17 amino acids. Germline V gives CDR1 MNHNY, CDR2 SVGAGI (reference sequence). V was cut by 5 bases and J by 0 bases, with 20 bases left in between. CDR3 in amino acids: CASSRTGTSGISYEQYF. For the CDR3, the DNA is TGTGCCAGCAGTCGAACCGGGACATCAGGTATCTCCTACGAGCAGTACTTC.

J is TRBJ2-5 and V is TRBV3-1 (or the pseudogene TRBV3-2); TRBD1 might be the D (6 bases). V was shortened by 0 bases and J by 2 bases, with 19 bases between the two germline ends. Germline V gene sequence: CDR1 LGHDT, CDR2 YNNKEL (reference sequence). The CDR3 consists of 18 residues. CDR3 protein: CASSQDHISGTHQETQYF. The DNA for the CDR3 is TGTGCCAGCAGCCAAGACCATATTTCCGGGACACATCAAGAGACCCAGTACTTC.

The chain has TRBV10-3 and TRBJ1-1; the D gene is possibly TRBD1 (6 bases). V lost 4 bases and J lost 1, with 13 bases in between. Germline V lookup: CDR1 ENHRY, CDR2 SYGVKD. This CDR3 has 15 amino acids. In nucleotides, the CDR3 is TGTGCCATCAGTGGCCAACAGGGTACGAACACTGAAGCTTTCTTT. It yields the protein CAISGQQGTNTEAFF.

The chain joins TRBV2 to TRBJ2-5; D might be TRBD2 (6 bases). This CDR3 comprises 14 residues. Per germline, CDR1 SNHLY and CDR2 FYNNEI. Trimming removed 6 bases at V and 5 bases at J, with 16 bases between. The chain's CDR3 is CASRSLGAGETQYF. CDR3 DNA sequence: TGTGCCAGCAGGTCCCTAGGGGCGGGGGAGACCCAGTACTTC.